These 5 T cell receptor beta chains share one sample of origin, sequenced in a study of blood T cell repertoires in COVID-19. TCRdb's table, derived via immunoSEQ multiplex PCR, lists solely in-frame clones and lacks some. The sample has approximately 120,000 clones, around 76% seen once; the top ten hold less than 14%. Material for sequencing was peripheral blood. The receptor set was obtained from a human donor in a cohort sampled during active COVID-19.

The CDR3 spells CASSHDRYNEQFF. The CDR3 DNA is TGTGCCAGCAGCCACGACAGATACAATGAGCAGTTCTTC. The rearrangement uses TRBV27 and TRBJ2-1; D is perhaps TRBD1 (5 bases). CDR1 MNHEY and CDR2 SMNVEV come from the germline V gene (reference sequence). The CDR3 length is 13 residues. Trimming took 6 bases from V and 4 from J, leaving 10 bases between them.

The genes are TRBV30 and TRBJ1-2; D not resolved. The CDR3 runs 12 residues. Per the germline V gene, CDR1 is GTSNPN and CDR2 is SVGIG (reference sequence). Trimming shortened V by 5 bases and J by 7 bases, and 14 bases separated the two germline ends. DNA for the CDR3: TGTGCCTGGGAACTGTCTGAGCTTGGCTACACCTTC. It encodes CAWELSELGYTF.

This clone has a handful of counts. This rearrangement joins TRBV27 to TRBJ2-1; 8 nucleotides align to TRBD2. V shed 8 bases, J shed 2 bases, and the junction held 5 bases outside the gene matches. This CDR3 spans 14 amino acids. From germline, CDR1 is MNHEY and CDR2 SMNVEV (reference sequence). This chain's CDR3 is CASGERGPYNEQFF. Here the CDR3 DNA reads TGTGCCAGCGGGGAGCGGGGGCCCTACAATGAGCAGTTCTTC.

The V call is TRBV28, the J call TRBJ1-4; D is perhaps TRBD1 (6 bases). Germline V lookup: CDR1 MDHEN, CDR2 SYDVKM. This CDR3 has 16 amino acids. The ends were cut back, 3 bases at V and 8 bases at J, with 19 bases in the middle. The CDR3 nucleotides read TGTGCCAGCAGTTTGGGGACAATTCGGGTGTGGGAAAAACTGTTTTTT. It is translated as CASSLGTIRVWEKLFF. The variable domain in full, with the rest retrieved from reference TRBV28 and TRBJ1-4, is DVKVTQSSRYLVKRTGEKVFLECVQDMDHENMFWYRQDPGLGLRLIYFSYDVKMKEKGDIPEGYSVSREKKERFSLILESASTNQTSMYLCASSLGTIRVWEKLFFGSGTQLSVL.

The chain carries TRBV6-5 and TRBJ1-2; D not certain. The CDR3 extends over 13 amino acids. V shed 7 bases and J shed 2 bases, with 11 bases lying between them. Germline lookup yields CDR1 MNHEY and CDR2 SVGAGI. The CDR3 sequence is CASKAGTNYGYTF. The CDR3 bases are TGTGCCAGCAAGGCAGGTACCAACTATGGCTACACCTTC.